What follows are 30 T cell receptor beta chains derived from one specimen sequenced in a study of blood T cell repertoires in COVID-19 (dated by TCRdb to 2019 to 2021). Library method: the immunoSEQ multiplex PCR assay. Drawn from immuneACCESS, this table holds only the in-frame rearrangements with V and J called that TCRdb kept. Clones are partly lost; checked studies trace under half to an unresolved V gene and leave the rest unexplained. The sample data list 150,000 to 200,000 clones, and roughly 88% of these were observed just once. About 5% of the sample is held by the ten biggest clonotypes. The sequenced sample consisted of PBMCs or T cells enriched from blood (not recorded which). These TCRs come from a man between 70 and 80 years old who had been exposed to COVID-19.

The chain is built from TRBV29-1 and TRBJ2-3; the match to TRBD1 covers 7 bases. This CDR3 comprises 12 residues. In germline, CDR1 is SQVTM, CDR2 ANQGSEA. Trimming took 7 bases from V and 6 from J; bases not matched to a gene: 7. The CDR3 spells CSATGKVDTQYF. CDR3 coding DNA: TGCAGCGCGACAGGGAAGGTCGATACGCAGTATTTT.

V is TRBV21-1 and J is TRBJ1-5; no DNA check was done on the table's D call, TRBD1. TRBV21-1 is a pseudogene. CDR3 length: 20 amino acids. The DNA for the CDR3 is TGTGCCAGCAGCAAATTTGGATCGAATGCGACGGACAAAAATCAGCAGCCCCAGCATTTT. Residues: CASSKFGSNATDKNQQPQHF.

The V call is TRBV7-6, the J call TRBJ2-2; D call uncertain. The ends were cut back, 1 base at V and 5 bases at J, with 8 bases in the middle. Germline CDR1 and CDR2: SGHVS and FNYEAQ. This CDR3 has 14 amino acids. CDR3 in DNA: TGTGCCAGCAGCTTAGTTGGTAGTACCGGGGAGCTGTTTTTT. Protein: CASSLVGSTGELFF.

J is TRBJ1-1 and V is TRBV12-5, with 9 bases aligning to TRBD1. The germline CDR1 and CDR2 sequences are LGHNT and FRNRAP. The CDR3 sequence is 15 residues long. With V trimmed by 0 bases and J by 5 bases, 4 bases remained unmatched. The CDR3 DNA sequence: TGTGCTAGTGGTTTGGTACAGGGGGCCGGGACTGAAGCTTTCTTT. Protein: CASGLVQGAGTEAFF.

The rearrangement uses TRBV9 and TRBJ1-6; a possible D gene is TRBD1 (6 bases). The CDR3 is 15 amino acids. Trimming took 0 bases from V and 9 from J, leaving 13 bases between them. Per the germline V gene, CDR1 is SGDLS and CDR2 is YYNGEE. Written as DNA, the CDR3 is TGTGCCAGCAGCGTAGCTGGGACATTAATTTCACCCCTCCACTTT. It translates to CASSVAGTLISPLHF.

The chain uses TRBV18 and TRBJ1-2; weak D call: TRBD1 (6 bases). The V end was cut by 3 bases, the J end by 8 bases, with 16 bases between. The CDR3 has 14 residues. Germline loops: CDR1 KGHSH, CDR2 LQKENI. The CDR3 nucleotides are TGTGCCAGCTCACCTATTCCGGGACAAATAGGCTACACCTTC. Its translation: CASSPIPGQIGYTF.

In DNA, the CDR3 is TGTGCCAGCAGCTTAGGACTCGGGCCGGGAAACACCATATATTTT. Encoded protein: CASSLGLGPGNTIYF. This chain uses TRBV5-4 with TRBJ1-3; no definite D call. V lost 2 bases to trimming and J lost 4 bases, with 13 bases between them. Per germline, CDR1 SGHNT and CDR2 YYREEE (reference sequence). CDR3 length: 15 residues.

V is TRBV6-2 or TRBV6-3 and J is TRBJ2-2, with 10 nucleotides matching TRBD2. The CDR3 covers 17 residues. J gave up 7 bases and V 0 bases, and 8 bases lay outside the gene matches. CDR1 and CDR2 from the germline V gene are MNHEY and SVGEGT. The CDR3 here is CASSYSLSLAGDGELFF. CDR3 bases: TGTGCCAGCAGTTACTCCCTCAGTCTAGCGGGGGACGGGGAGCTGTTTTTT.

This sequence joins TRBV7-8 and TRBJ2-7; 9 bases fit TRBD1. The germline CDR1 and CDR2 sequences are SGHVS and FQNEAQ. J was trimmed by 1 base and V by 5 bases; bases with no gene match: 3. The CDR3 runs 14 residues. DNA of the CDR3: TGTGCCAGCAGCCCGACAGGGGGGTCCTACGAGCAGTACTTC. Amino acid sequence: CASSPTGGSYEQYF.

The CDR3 DNA reads TGTGCCAGCAGCTTAGGTGCAGGCCTCACAGATACGCAGTATTTT. The encoded protein is CASSLGAGLTDTQYF. The rearrangement links TRBV7-2 to TRBJ2-3; no firm D call. Trimming stripped 1 base from V and 2 bases from J, with 10 bases between. Looked up from germline, CDR1 is SGHTA and CDR2 is FQGNSA. CDR3 length: 15 amino acids.

The chain couples TRBV7-3 to TRBJ2-5, with 9 bases fitting TRBD2. The CDR3 contains 15 residues. J lost 2 bases, V lost 5 bases, and 6 bases had no gene match. The germline V gene encodes CDR1 SGHTA and CDR2 FQGTGA. Written as DNA, the CDR3 is TGTGCCAGCAGCCATCCCGCGGGGGGGCAAGAGACCCAGTACTTC. This encodes CASSHPAGGQETQYF.

This clone was counted ten times or more. The CDR3 reads CASSIGTGPFADTQYF. The CDR3 nucleotides read TGTGCCAGCAGCATAGGGACAGGGCCCTTCGCAGATACGCAGTATTTT. The V call is TRBV7-9, the J call TRBJ2-3, with TRBD1 matching 9 bases. This CDR3 spans 16 amino acids. Germline values: CDR1 SEHNR, CDR2 FQNEAQ (reference sequence). V was clipped by 5 bases and J by 4 bases; unmatched bases: 10.

V is TRBV11-1 and J is TRBJ2-2; no clear D gene. V dropped 5 bases and J dropped 4 bases, with 5 bases sitting between them. Germline CDR1 reads SGHAT; CDR2 reads FQDESV (reference sequence). The CDR3 totals 12 residues. DNA for the CDR3: TGTGCCAGCAGCCTGAGCACCGGGGAGCTGTTTTTT. Its protein is CASSLSTGELFF.

V is TRBV5-1 and J is TRBJ2-4; TRBD1 matches at 8 bases. The CDR3 sequence is 17 residues long. Germline values: CDR1 SGHRS, CDR2 YFSETQ. V dropped 4 bases and J dropped 0; count of bases not matched to a gene: 9. This CDR3 reads CASSPRGQGLAKNIQYF. DNA of the CDR3: TGCGCCAGCAGCCCCCGAGGACAGGGTTTAGCCAAAAACATTCAGTACTTC. Filled out from reference TRBV5-1 and TRBJ2-4, the complete variable domain reads KAGVTQTPRYLIKTRGQQVTLSCSPISGHRSVSWYQQTPGQGLQFLFEYFSETQRNKGNFPGRFSGRQFSNSRSEMNVSTLELGDSALYLCASSPRGQGLAKNIQYFGAGTRLSVL.

This clone was observed a single time. The V gene is TRBV10-3, the J gene TRBJ1-1, with TRBD1 matching over 8 bases. Germline V lookup: CDR1 ENHRY, CDR2 SYGVKD. The length of the CDR3 is 12 residues. The V segment lost 7 bases and the J segment 10 bases; nucleotides outside the gene matches: 8. The CDR3 nucleotides read TGTGCCATCAAAAATACAGGGGGGCCAGCTTTCTTT. Residues: CAIKNTGGPAFF.

V gene TRBV4-1 combines with J gene TRBJ1-4; no firm D call. With 0 bases removed from V and 4 bases from J, the gap between germline ends came to 12 bases. In germline, CDR1 is MGHRA, CDR2 YSYEKL. CDR3 length: 16 residues. The DNA of the CDR3 is TGCGCCAGCAGCCAAGAAGGAGTCTTGGGTAATGAAAAACTGTTTTTT. It codes for CASSQEGVLGNEKLFF.

The gene calls are TRBV5-1 and TRBJ2-7, with TRBD1 matching 11 bases. Germline loops: CDR1 SGHRS, CDR2 YFSETQ. With 2 bases clipped from V and 7 bases from J, the junction kept 5 bases outside the gene matches. The CDR3 consists of 14 residues. In nucleotides, the CDR3 is TGCGCCAGCAGCTTACCCGGGACAGGGGGTGAGCAGTACTTC. Encoded protein: CASSLPGTGGEQYF.

The chain recombines TRBV30 with TRBJ1-6; no firm D call. Trimming took off 0 bases at V and 6 bases at J, with 18 bases between the two ends. This CDR3 has 17 amino acids. Germline CDR1 is GTSNPN and CDR2 is SVGIG (reference sequence). This chain's CDR3 is CAWSVPRGSPFNSPLHF. The DNA of the CDR3 is TGTGCCTGGAGTGTCCCTCGTGGCTCACCCTTTAATTCACCCCTCCACTTT.

The chain employs TRBV5-1 and TRBJ2-7; a weak D match, TRBD2 (5 bases). Trimming removed 7 bases at V and 1 base at J, with 12 bases between. The CDR3 extends over 13 amino acids. Germline V lookup: CDR1 SGHRS, CDR2 YFSETQ. CDR3 loop: CASGRVDSYEQYF. CDR3 DNA: TGCGCCAGCGGGCGGGTAGATTCCTACGAGCAGTACTTC.

The rearrangement uses TRBV7-2 and TRBJ2-1; weak D call: TRBD2 (5 bases). Germline V CDR1 and CDR2: SGHTA, FQGNSA. The CDR3 has 14 amino acids. The germline V and J ends were trimmed by 11 bases and 1 base, with 15 bases remaining between them. The CDR3 nucleotides are TGTGCCGGAGGAAAGATACAATCCTACAATGAGCAGTTCTTC. It is translated as CAGGKIQSYNEQFF.

The chain recombines TRBV7-2 with TRBJ2-1; 11 positions match TRBD2. Germline CDR1 and CDR2: SGHTA and FQGNSA. The CDR3 length is 17 residues. Unmatched junction bases numbered 10, after V lost 5 bases and J lost 4 bases. DNA for the CDR3: TGTGCCAGCAGCCCTAGACTAGCGGGAATCCTATACAATGAGCAGTTCTTC. It translates to CASSPRLAGILYNEQFF.

In its sample, this clone was seen once. V and J are TRBV20-1 and TRBJ2-7; D may be TRBD1 (6 bases). CDR3 length: 11 amino acids. Trimming removed 1 base at V and 7 bases at J, with 8 bases between. CDR1 DFQATT and CDR2 SNEGSKA come from the germline V gene (reference sequence). CDR3 DNA sequence: TGCAGTGCTAGAGCGCAGGGGGAGCAGTACTTC. Protein: CSARAQGEQYF.

The chain has TRBV18 and TRBJ1-4, with D possibly matching TRBD1 (5 bases). The germline gives CDR1 KGHSH, CDR2 LQKENI. This CDR3 spans 12 amino acids. Trimming took 11 bases from V and 0 from J, leaving 7 bases between them. CDR3 loop: CASGATNEKLFF. In nucleotides, the CDR3 is TGTGCCTCGGGGGCAACTAATGAAAAACTGTTTTTT.

This clone was counted only a few times. V gene TRBV18 combines with J gene TRBJ2-7, with D possibly matching TRBD1 (7 bases). The CDR3 has 14 residues. Germline CDR1 is KGHSH and CDR2 is LQKENI. V was pared by 4 bases and J by 5 bases, with 15 bases between. CDR3 coding DNA: TGTGCCAGCTCACGCCGGACAGGCGGGGACGAGCAGTACTTC. Translation gives CASSRRTGGDEQYF.

The rearrangement uses TRBV20-1 and TRBJ2-5, with D hard to call. V dropped 3 bases and J dropped 5 bases, with 7 bases sitting between them. CDR1 is DFQATT, CDR2 SNEGSKA, per germline (reference sequence). This CDR3 contains 11 residues. The CDR3 region is CSASEEETQYF. CDR3 sequence (DNA): TGCAGTGCTAGTGAGGAGGAGACCCAGTACTTC.

The chain employs TRBV19 and TRBJ2-7, with D possibly being TRBD2 (6 bases). The CDR3 sequence is 17 residues long. V was clipped by 3 bases and J by 2 bases, with 20 bases between them. The germline CDR1 and CDR2 sequences are LNHDA and SQIVND (reference sequence). The CDR3, as DNA: TGTGCCAGTAGTATGGTTGGAGGGGTACCTAGTGCCTACGAGCAGTACTTC. Residues: CASSMVGGVPSAYEQYF.

The chain couples TRBV6-5 to TRBJ1-3; TRBD1 agrees at 10 bases. Losses at the gene ends were 2 bases for V and 3 bases for J; bases not matched to a gene: 1. Germline V CDR1 and CDR2: MNHEY, SVGAGI. There are 15 residues in the CDR3. In DNA, the CDR3 is TGTGCCAGCAGTTACGGGACAGGGGTTGGAAACACCATATATTTT. This encodes CASSYGTGVGNTIYF.

This clone was seen only a few times. This rearrangement joins TRBV25-1 to TRBJ2-1; 12 bases agree with TRBD2. V trimming: 5 bases; J trimming: 10 bases; junction bases outside the gene matches: 9. Germline V CDR1 and CDR2: MGHDK, SYGVNS. This CDR3 comprises 15 residues. The CDR3 reads CASSYDLAGGSEQFF. CDR3 sequence (DNA): TGTGCCAGCAGTTATGACCTAGCGGGGGGGAGCGAGCAGTTCTTC.

This chain joins TRBV7-6 and TRBJ2-7, with D possibly TRBD2 on 7 matching bases. Trimming removed 5 bases from V and 3 bases from J, with 17 bases in between. CDR1 is SGHVS and CDR2 is FNYEAQ in the germline V gene. This CDR3 is built from 15 residues. The CDR3 DNA reads as TGTGCCAGCAGCCTAGGGGGGGGACTCAACTACGAGCAGTACTTC. It encodes CASSLGGGLNYEQYF. The full variable domain, rest sourced from reference TRBV7-6 and TRBJ2-7, is GAGVSQSPRYKVTKRGQDVALRCDPISGHVSLYWYRQALGQGPEFLTYFNYEAQQDKSGLPNDRFSAERPEGSISTLTIQRTEQRDSAMYRCASSLGGGLNYEQYFGPGTRLTVT.

The chain uses TRBV28 and TRBJ1-5; the D gene is possibly TRBD1 (5 bases). The CDR3 consists of 15 residues. V shed 7 bases and J shed 2 bases, with 15 bases lying between them. Per the germline V gene, CDR1 is MDHEN and CDR2 is SYDVKM. CDR3 in DNA: TGTGCCAGCAAAGCAGGGCTCTTGGGCAATCAGCCCCAGCATTTT. The encoded protein is CASKAGLLGNQPQHF.